The 9 T cell receptor beta chains given below trace back to one sample, sequenced in a study of OX40 agonist ivuxolimab in advanced cancers. The library was obtained by the immunoSEQ multiplex PCR assay. TCRdb took this table from immuneACCESS and kept in-frame rearrangements with V and J called. Such tables lack part of the clones; where checked against another copy, unresolved V genes explain under half of the gap, and the rest is unexplained. The sample records 70,000 to 95,000 clones, about 90% of which are singletons. The ten largest clones take up around 0.34% of the sample. The source material was CD4+ or CD8+ T cells sorted from blood, sampled in a trial of the OX40 agonist ivuxolimab. These receptors came from an adult with an advanced solid tumor such as melanoma, head and neck, liver or kidney cancer.

This chain connects TRBV6-1 to TRBJ1-1, with D possibly being TRBD1 (6 bases). The CDR3 consists of 15 residues. Trimming took off 6 bases at V and 2 bases at J, with 16 bases between the two ends. CDR1 and CDR2 (germline): MNHNS, SASEGT. CDR3 loop: CASSLQGGINTEAFF. CDR3 DNA sequence: TGTGCCAGCAGCCTACAGGGCGGGATCAACACTGAAGCTTTCTTT.

V gene TRBV19 combines with J gene TRBJ1-4; no reliable D call. CDR1 is LNHDA and CDR2 is SQIVND in the germline V gene (reference sequence). The length of the CDR3 is 15 residues. V was trimmed by 3 bases and J by 8 bases, leaving 16 bases between them. DNA of the CDR3: TGTGCCAGTAGTATTCGGGATCTAATCGGGGAAAAACTGTTTTTT. Translating it yields CASSIRDLIGEKLFF.

V gene TRBV7-6 combines with J gene TRBJ1-4; perhaps TRBD1 as D (6 bases). The CDR3 is 14 amino acids. The V end was cut by 5 bases, the J end by 7 bases, with 14 bases between. Germline CDR1 SGHVS, CDR2 FNYEAQ. The CDR3 loop reads CASSHSGVGEKLFF. CDR3 bases: TGTGCCAGCAGCCATTCAGGGGTCGGTGAAAAACTGTTTTTT.

J is TRBJ1-1 and V is TRBV10-3, with 8 positions matching TRBD1. CDR1 is ENHRY, CDR2 SYGVKD, per germline. This CDR3 is 18 amino acids long. V dropped 0 bases and J dropped 4; count of bases not matched to a gene: 13. The chain's CDR3 is CAISESWQGAGGGTEAFF. The CDR3 nucleotides read TGTGCCATCAGTGAGTCATGGCAGGGGGCAGGAGGGGGCACTGAAGCTTTCTTT.

V and J are TRBV5-6 and TRBJ2-7; D perhaps matches TRBD1 (6 bases). This CDR3 has 12 amino acids. Trimming took 4 bases from V and 1 from J, leaving 6 bases between them. Germline values: CDR1 SGHDT, CDR2 YYEEEE. This CDR3 is CASSGQSYEQYF. The CDR3 DNA sequence: TGTGCCAGCAGCGGACAGTCCTACGAGCAGTACTTC.

This chain links TRBV11-2 with TRBJ2-3; 10 bases line up with TRBD2. Germline CDR1 and CDR2: SGHAT and FQNNGV. J gave up 3 bases and V 5 bases, and 8 bases lay outside the gene matches. This CDR3 is 16 amino acids long. CDR3 DNA sequence: TGTGCCAGCAGCCCCGGAGCGGGGGGGCCGACAGATACGCAGTATTTT. This translates into CASSPGAGGPTDTQYF.

This clone was detected a few times. The rearrangement uses TRBV6-5 and TRBJ2-5; 8 bases align to TRBD2. This CDR3 contains 14 residues. The V and J ends lost 2 bases and 3 bases, in that order; junction bases with no gene match: 2. The germline V gene has CDR1 MNHEY and CDR2 SVGAGI. CDR3 sequence (DNA): TGTGCCAGCAGTTACCAAGCGGGGGAAGAGACCCAGTACTTC. Protein product: CASSYQAGEETQYF.

J is TRBJ2-5 and V is TRBV5-1; no clear D. With 4 bases removed from V and 5 bases from J, the gap between germline ends came to 15 bases. The CDR3 is 14 residues long. Germline V gene lookup returns CDR1 SGHRS and CDR2 YFSETQ. The chain's CDR3 is CASSPRVGSETQYF. As DNA, the CDR3 is TGCGCCAGCAGCCCACGGGTCGGGTCGGAGACCCAGTACTTC.

The genes are TRBV28 and TRBJ1-2, with TRBD1 identical over 9 bases. V dropped 7 bases and J dropped 5; count of bases not matched to a gene: 14. Germline V lookup: CDR1 MDHEN, CDR2 SYDVKM. CDR3 length: 16 residues. The CDR3 DNA sequence: TGTGCCAGCACCCTGACAGGGGGTCGGGTCGAATATGGCTACACCTTC. Translated: CASTLTGGRVEYGYTF.